The next 24 T cell receptor beta chains were all read from a single sample in a study of blood T cell repertoires in COVID-19. The method was immunoSEQ multiplex PCR; TCRdb's version includes in-frame clones alone and lacks a portion of them. The data hold 50,000 to 60,000 clones, with 70% to 90% observed a single time. The sample comprised peripheral blood. All receptors come from a man in his 60s with acute or convalescent COVID-19.

A few counts support this clone. Different DNA sequences within this sample yield the same CDR3. V is TRBV4-1 and J is TRBJ1-3; D unclear. Germline V gene data show CDR1 as MGHRA and CDR2 as YSYEKL. The CDR3 extends over 13 amino acids. V dropped 1 base and J dropped 2 bases, with 3 bases sitting between them. The chain's CDR3 is CASSQGPGNTIYF. The CDR3 DNA reads TGCGCCAGCAGCCAAGGGCCTGGAAACACCATATATTTT.

This chain uses TRBV5-1 with TRBJ2-7; 9 bases are a match to TRBD1. The germline gives CDR1 SGHRS, CDR2 YFSETQ. The J segment lost 0 bases and the V segment lost 4 bases, leaving 8 bases of the junction unmatched. This CDR3 has 16 amino acids. The CDR3 sequence: CASSPGLDRGSYEQYF. CDR3 bases: TGCGCCAGCAGCCCGGGCTTGGACAGGGGCTCCTACGAGCAGTACTTC.

CDR3 amino acids: CASRSYRGSTEAFF. The DNA for the CDR3 is TGTGCCAGCAGGTCCTACAGGGGTAGCACTGAAGCTTTCTTT. The chain recombines TRBV7-3 with TRBJ1-1; 7 bases map to TRBD1. V trimming: 6 bases; J trimming: 4 bases; junction bases outside the gene matches: 8. The germline CDR1 and CDR2 sequences are SGHTA and FQGTGA. The CDR3 runs 14 residues.

The chain uses TRBV6-5 and TRBJ1-5, with TRBD1 matching 7 bases. The CDR3 has 14 residues. The V and J ends lost 6 bases and 4 bases, in that order; junction bases with no gene match: 6. Looked up from germline, CDR1 is MNHEY and CDR2 is SVGAGI. CDR3 in amino acids: CASSGDSSNQPQHF. CDR3 DNA sequence: TGTGCCAGCAGCGGGGACAGTTCAAATCAGCCCCAGCATTTT.

This sequence joins TRBV29-1 and TRBJ1-1; TRBD1 is a possible D gene (5 bases). The length of the CDR3 is 11 residues. Trimming cost V 5 bases and J 8 bases, with 12 bases left between them. Germline assignment: CDR1 SQVTM and CDR2 ANQGSEA. The CDR3 sequence is CSVSTVREAFF. The CDR3 DNA reads TGCAGCGTTTCGACAGTGCGGGAAGCTTTCTTT. The complete variable domain, with remaining parts taken from reference TRBV29-1 and TRBJ1-1, reads SAVISQKPSRDICQRGTSLTIQCQVDSQVTMMFWYRQQPGQSLTLIATANQGSEATYESGFVIDKFPISRPNLTFSTLTVSNMSPEDSSIYLCSVSTVREAFFGQGTRLTVV.

This rearrangement joins TRBV6-6 to TRBJ2-7; TRBD2 is a possible D gene (5 bases). V was cut by 0 bases and J by 6 bases, with 12 bases left in between. The CDR3 has 14 amino acids. Per the germline V gene, CDR1 is MNHNY and CDR2 is SVGAGI (reference sequence). For the CDR3, the DNA is TGTGCCAGCAGTTACTCGATTAAAGGGAGCGAGCAGTACTTC. Protein product: CASSYSIKGSEQYF.

The gene calls are TRBV29-1 and TRBJ2-1; D ambiguous. The CDR3 contains 12 residues. Per germline, CDR1 SQVTM and CDR2 ANQGSEA. V shed 4 bases and J shed 3 bases, with 7 bases lying between them. The CDR3 coding sequence is TGCAGCGTTGGCCACGGCTACAATGAGCAGTTCTTC. It translates to CSVGHGYNEQFF.

The CDR3 sequence is CASSSSGQTYEQYF. Here the CDR3 DNA reads TGTGCCAGCAGCTCCTCAGGACAGACCTACGAGCAGTACTTC. This chain links TRBV5-6 with TRBJ2-7, with D possibly matching TRBD1 (6 bases). Between the trimmed V and J ends, which lost 3 bases and 2 bases, there was a span of 12 bases. Germline lookup yields CDR1 SGHDT and CDR2 YYEEEE. This CDR3 is 14 amino acids long.

This sequence joins TRBV30 and TRBJ2-2, with 7 bases fitting TRBD1. The CDR3 contains 13 residues. Trimming took 5 bases from V and 3 from J; bases not matched to a gene: 3. Germline V gene data show CDR1 as GTSNPN and CDR2 as SVGIG (reference sequence). The CDR3 coding sequence is TGTGCCTGGTGGGGACAGTACACCGGGGAGCTGTTTTTT. This sequence encodes CAWWGQYTGELFF.

The rearrangement links TRBV19 to TRBJ2-7; the match to TRBD1 covers 7 bases. Losses at the gene ends were 4 bases for V and 0 bases for J; bases not matched to a gene: 6. The CDR3 covers 15 residues. Germline CDR1 is LNHDA and CDR2 is SQIVND (reference sequence). This chain's CDR3 is CASSNRQGLSYEQYF. The DNA of the CDR3 is TGTGCCAGTAGTAACAGACAGGGTCTCTCCTACGAGCAGTACTTC.

The chain couples TRBV10-2 to TRBJ2-7; a weak D match, TRBD1 (6 bases). Germline loops: CDR1 WSHSY, CDR2 SAAADI. V was cut by 5 bases and J by 4 bases, with 15 bases left in between. The CDR3 length is 14 residues. The CDR3 DNA reads as TGCGCCAGCAGTAACGGACAGAAGATTTACGAGCAGTACTTC. It is translated as CASSNGQKIYEQYF.

The CDR3 nucleotides are TGTGCCAGCAGCTTACGGTTAACAGGTACCAATGAGCAGTTCTTC. As protein: CASSLRLTGTNEQFF. The chain recombines TRBV7-3 with TRBJ2-1; the D gene is possibly TRBD1 (5 bases). Germline CDR1 reads SGHTA; CDR2 reads FQGTGA. The CDR3 sequence is 15 residues long. Trimming cost V 2 bases and J 6 bases, with 14 bases left between them.

The chain carries TRBV5-1 and TRBJ1-4; 7 bases map to TRBD1. Germline CDR1 and CDR2: SGHRS and YFSETQ. CDR3 size: 14 residues. CDR3 in DNA: TGCGCAACAAAGCTCGGGACAGCTAATGAAAAACTGTTTTTT. This gives the protein CATKLGTANEKLFF.

The chain has TRBV19 and TRBJ1-1; no reliable D call. The germline gives CDR1 LNHDA, CDR2 SQIVND (reference sequence). CDR3 length: 14 residues. Between the trimmed V and J ends, which lost 5 bases and 5 bases, there was a span of 15 bases. Here the CDR3 reads CASSRREGRTEAFF. CDR3 nucleotides: TGTGCCAGTAGTCGAAGGGAGGGAAGAACTGAAGCTTTCTTT.

This sequence joins TRBV6-5 and TRBJ2-7; D gene unclear. CDR3 length: 14 amino acids. V was trimmed by 2 bases and J by 2 bases, leaving 10 bases between them. Looked up from germline, CDR1 is MNHEY and CDR2 is SVGAGI. This CDR3 is CASSYSLVPYEQYF. DNA for the CDR3: TGTGCCAGCAGTTACAGCCTAGTTCCCTACGAGCAGTACTTC.

The CDR3 sequence is CASSANPQGAAGNTIYF. In nucleotides, the CDR3 is TGTGCCAGCAGCGCGAACCCACAGGGGGCGGCGGGAAACACCATATATTTT. This chain joins TRBV5-4 and TRBJ1-3; 9 bases map to TRBD1. The CDR3 extends over 17 amino acids. The germline CDR1 and CDR2 sequences are SGHNT and YYREEE (reference sequence). V shed 4 bases and J 4 bases; nucleotides not matched to a gene: 12. Based on the CDR3 plus reference TRBV5-4 and TRBJ1-3, the full variable domain is ETGVTQSPTHLIKTRGQQVTLRCSSQSGHNTVSWYQQALGQGPQFIFQYYREEENGRGNFPPRFSGLQFPNYSSELNVNALELDDSALYLCASSANPQGAAGNTIYFGEGSWLTVV.

J is TRBJ1-4 and V is TRBV11-2; 9 bases agree with TRBD1. The V gene's germline CDR1 is SGHAT and CDR2 FQNNGV. This CDR3 comprises 15 residues. The junction had 8 bases not matched to a gene; V was cut back by 4 bases and J by 8 bases. The CDR3 loop reads CASSYGQGIGEKLFF. CDR3 nucleotides: TGTGCCAGCAGCTACGGACAGGGGATAGGGGAAAAACTGTTTTTT.

V and J are TRBV9 and TRBJ1-4, with TRBD1 matching over 7 bases. This CDR3 comprises 16 residues. Germline loops: CDR1 SGDLS, CDR2 YYNGEE. With V trimmed by 4 bases and J by 0 bases, 6 bases remained unmatched. The CDR3 DNA reads TGTGCCAGCAGCCCCAGGGACAGTCCAACTAATGAAAAACTGTTTTTT. It is translated as CASSPRDSPTNEKLFF. Full variable domain (missing parts from reference TRBV9 and TRBJ1-4): DSGVTQTPKHLITATGQRVTLRCSPRSGDLSVYWYQQSLDQGLQFLIQYYNGEERAKGNILERFSAQQFPDLHSELNLSSLELGDSALYFCASSPRDSPTNEKLFFGSGTQLSVL.

The chain carries TRBV19 and TRBJ1-2, with 9 bases that match TRBD1. V was pared by 4 bases and J by 8 bases, with 8 bases of the junction left unmatched. The germline gives CDR1 LNHDA, CDR2 SQIVND (reference sequence). The CDR3 loop spans 14 amino acids. CDR3 residues: CASSNTGGAEGYTF. CDR3 bases: TGTGCCAGTAGTAATACAGGGGGCGCAGAGGGCTACACCTTC.

This chain links TRBV7-9 with TRBJ1-1; 9 nucleotides agree with TRBD1. CDR3 size: 15 residues. The V gene's germline CDR1 is SEHNR and CDR2 FQNEAQ (reference sequence). The J segment lost 5 bases and the V segment lost 5 bases, leaving 9 bases of the junction unmatched. CDR3 sequence (DNA): TGTGCCAGCAGCCCTTTACAGGGGGCGATTACTGAAGCTTTCTTT. It yields the protein CASSPLQGAITEAFF. Complete variable domain (other parts from reference TRBV7-9 and TRBJ1-1): DTGVSQNPRHKITKRGQNVTFRCDPISEHNRLYWYRQTLGQGPEFLTYFQNEAQLEKSRLLSDRFSAERPKGSFSTLEIQRTEQGDSAMYLCASSPLQGAITEAFFGQGTRLTVV.

J is TRBJ1-2 and V is TRBV7-9; D may be TRBD1 (5 bases). Trimming took 3 bases from V and 0 from J, leaving 8 bases between them. The CDR3 is 14 residues long. Germline values: CDR1 SEHNR, CDR2 FQNEAQ (reference sequence). As DNA, the CDR3 is TGTGCCAGCAGCTTTGTGGGGCCTAACTATGGCTACACCTTC. Amino acids: CASSFVGPNYGYTF.

The genes are TRBV7-2 and TRBJ1-1, with no clear D. The ends were cut back, 2 bases at V and 3 bases at J, with 7 bases in the middle. Germline loops: CDR1 SGHTA, CDR2 FQGNSA. This CDR3 contains 13 residues. Here the CDR3 DNA reads TGTGCCAGCAGCTTAATGAGGGACACTGAAGCTTTCTTT. Its translation: CASSLMRDTEAFF.

This chain connects TRBV7-9 to TRBJ1-3; D call uncertain. The CDR3 is 14 amino acids. Germline CDR1 reads SEHNR; CDR2 reads FQNEAQ (reference sequence). Between the trimmed V and J ends, which lost 4 bases and 6 bases, there was a span of 13 bases. The CDR3 DNA follows: TGTGCCAGCAGCTCAGGAAAGAAACCAAACACCATATATTTT. Its protein product is CASSSGKKPNTIYF.

The chain joins TRBV21-1 to TRBJ1-5. TRBV21-1 is listed as a pseudogene. The CDR3 has 18 residues. The DNA of the CDR3 is TGTGCCAGCAGCAAAGATGGCAGCGAGAAGGTTAGCAATCAGCCCCAGCATTTT. The encoded protein is CASSKDGSEKVSNQPQHF.